This is a list of T cell receptor beta chains from one sample in a study of blood T cell repertoires in COVID-19. The repertoire was sequenced with immunoSEQ multiplex PCR; TCRdb's copy has only in-frame clones and lacks some. The sample has 150,000 or so clones, approximately 80% seen once; the top ten hold 35% to 45%. The specimen was peripheral blood. The receptors derive from a human donor in a cohort sampled during active COVID-19. CDR3s include the opening cysteine and the closing phenylalanine or tryptophan. D genes are given only for firm matches. Rows give clone size only sometimes, using once, few, many, or a class for an expanded clone.

TRBV9,TRBJ2-2,TRBD1,many,CASSGTGGTGELFF,TGTGCCAGCAGTGGGACAGGGGGCACCGGGGAGCTGTTTTTT
TRBV5-1,TRBJ2-7,-,-,CASSFGGVGDEQYF,TGCGCCAGCAGCTTCGGGGGAGTAGGGGACGAGCAGTACTTC
TRBV6-5,TRBJ1-2,-,-,CASSTTQANYGYTF,TGTGCCAGTTCGACAACTCAAGCTAACTATGGCTACACCTTC
TRBV7-9,TRBJ1-1,-,-,CASSHRNSNTEAFF,TGTGCCAGCAGCCATCGGAACAGTAACACTGAAGCTTTCTTT
TRBV11-3,TRBJ1-1,-,-,CASSPGGINTEAFF,TGTGCCAGCAGCCCTGGGGGGATTAACACTGAAGCTTTCTTT
TRBV7-9,TRBJ1-1,TRBD1,-,CASSLGDRVKNTEAFF,TGTGCCAGCAGCTTAGGGGACAGGGTTAAGAACACTGAAGCTTTCTTT
TRBV7-6,TRBJ1-1,TRBD1,-,CASSSGTGEMNTEAFF,TGTGCCAGCAGCTCTGGGACAGGGGAAATGAACACTGAAGCTTTCTTT
TRBV6-5,TRBJ1-2,-,-,CATKTLGNYGYTF,TGTGCCACTAAGACCCTCGGGAACTATGGCTACACCTTC
TRBV19,TRBJ1-2,TRBD1,-,CASSTTDRGYGYTF,TGTGCCAGTAGTACCACTGACAGGGGCTATGGCTACACCTTC
TRBV19,TRBJ1-2,-,-,CASSAPAQGKKGYGYTF,TGTGCCAGTAGTGCTCCCGCCCAGGGAAAGAAGGGATATGGCTACACCTTC
TRBV11-3,TRBJ1-1,-,once,CASAYDTEAFF,TGTGCCAGCGCGTATGACACTGAAGCTTTCTTT
TRBV6-5,TRBJ1-6,-,-,CASSYLGPRDSPLHF,TGTGCCAGCAGTTACCTTGGGCCCCGTGATTCACCCCTCCACTTT
TRBV5-1,TRBJ2-1,TRBD2,once,CASSLAILAGDNEQFF,TGCGCCAGCAGCTTGGCCATACTAGCGGGAGACAATGAGCAGTTCTTC
TRBV7-6,TRBJ2-1,-,-,CASSYRSYNEQFF,TGTGCCAGCAGTTACAGGTCCTACAATGAGCAGTTCTTC
TRBV3-1/TRBV3-2,TRBJ2-3,-,-,CAASYSTDTQYF,TGTGCCGCATCCTATAGCACAGATACGCAGTATTTT
TRBV5-1,TRBJ1-2,TRBD1,-,CASSSGQGATGYTF,TGCGCCAGCAGCTCGGGACAGGGGGCGACTGGCTACACCTTC
TRBV3-1/TRBV3-2,TRBJ2-3,TRBD2,-,CASSRMFGGEIDTQYF,TGTGCCAGCAGCCGGATGTTTGGGGGGGAGATTGATACGCAGTATTTT
TRBV2,TRBJ1-6,-,-,CASTASRGSTNSPLHF,TGTGCCAGCACTGCCTCCCGGGGGTCGACTAATTCACCCCTCCACTTT
TRBV5-1,TRBJ2-5,TRBD2,-,CASSFRTSGARAQETQYF,TGCGCCAGCAGCTTCCGGACTAGCGGGGCCAGGGCCCAAGAGACCCAGTACTTC
TRBV7-2,TRBJ1-2,-,-,CASSYNLQASANYGYTF,TGTGCCAGCAGCTACAATCTACAGGCCTCTGCCAACTATGGCTACACCTTC
TRBV4-1,TRBJ1-1,-,-,CASSQFGTGDTEAFF,TGCGCCAGCAGCCAATTTGGGACGGGAGACACTGAAGCTTTCTTT
TRBV28,TRBJ2-3,-,-,CASSLYSTDTQYF,TGTGCCAGCAGCCTATATAGCACAGATACGCAGTATTTT
TRBV7-9,TRBJ1-5,-,-,CASSLSRGGSNQPQHF,TGTGCCAGCAGCTTGAGCCGGGGTGGGAGCAATCAGCCCCAGCATTTT